The clone carrying this T cell receptor (beta chain) was recorded at least ten times. The CDR3 totals 15 residues. Trimming shortened V by 8 bases and J by 0 bases, and 11 bases separated the two germline ends. The germline V gene has CDR1 LNHDA and CDR2 SQIVND (reference sequence). The entry originates in a study of metastatic and nonmetastatic thyroid tumors. Turning to the study itself: A comparison of repertoires was made across blood and tumor or nodule tissue from malignant and benign thyroid patients.

Not a single patient had been given any form of treatment at any point before undergoing thyroid surgery. TCRdb reanalyzed the PCR reads via MiXCR. The sample shows tens of thousands of clones, 16% of them seen only once. The sequencing input was blood. The receptor comes from a female donor with papillary thyroid cancer or a benign thyroid nodule (not recorded which). Some clones in this sample may be carry-over from other donors' samples. The V and J genes are TRBV19 and TRBJ2-6; no clear D. CDR3 residues: CASSETISGANVLTF. The DNA for the CDR3 is TGTGCCAGTTCCGAGACAATCTCTGGGGCCAACGTCCTGACTTTC.